The 3 T cell receptor beta chains below were found in one sample sequenced in a study of T cell repertoires in cytomegalovirus infection. Each CDR3 protein gets one entry after TCRdb re-called the reads with MiXCR. The sample shows under 350,000 distinct CDR3 sequences, roughly a tenth of them seen only once. The sequenced sample was PBMCs. The receptors come from a human donor in good health (CMV status not recorded). Some clones in this sample may be carry-over from other donors' samples.

This chain uses TRBV28 with TRBJ1-5; 7 bases agree with TRBD1. V lost 5 bases to trimming and J lost 10 bases; unmatched junction nucleotides: 11. CDR1 and CDR2 (germline): MDHEN, SYDVKM. The CDR3 runs 14 residues. CDR3 bases: TGTGCCAGCAGTAACAGGGGTCAAGAGCCCCCCCAGCATTTT. Its translation: CASSNRGQEPPQHF. Full variable domain (outside the CDR3, taken from reference TRBV28 and TRBJ1-5): DVKVTQSSRYLVKRTGEKVFLECVQDMDHENMFWYRQDPGLGLRLIYFSYDVKMKEKGDIPEGYSVSREKKERFSLILESASTNQTSMYLCASSNRGQEPPQHFGDGTRLSIL.

This clonotype was seen at least ten times. The rearrangement joins TRBV19 to TRBJ2-4; 7 bases match TRBD1. The V segment lost 5 bases and the J segment 0 bases; nucleotides outside the gene matches: 4. The CDR3 contains 15 residues. Germline-derived CDR1 and CDR2 are LNHDA and SQIVND (reference sequence). The CDR3 reads CASSSPGGAKNIQYF. CDR3 DNA: TGTGCCAGTAGTTCCCCAGGGGGAGCCAAAAACATTCAGTACTTC. Based on the CDR3 plus reference TRBV19 and TRBJ2-4, the full variable domain is DGGITQSPKYLFRKEGQNVTLSCEQNLNHDAMYWYRQDPGQGLRLIYYSQIVNDFQKGDIAEGYSVSREKKESFPLTVTSAQKNPTAFYLCASSSPGGAKNIQYFGAGTRLSVL.

This clonotype was recorded many times. The rearrangement uses TRBV20-1 and TRBJ2-3; 11 bases line up with TRBD2. The CDR3 has 16 amino acids. From germline, CDR1 is DFQATT and CDR2 SNEGSKA (reference sequence). The V gene end was trimmed by 2 bases and the J gene end by 5 bases; junction bases not matched to a gene: 9. The CDR3 spells CSARPLAGGRGDTQYF. In nucleotides, the CDR3 is TGCAGTGCTAGACCCCTAGCGGGGGGTCGGGGAGATACGCAGTATTTT.